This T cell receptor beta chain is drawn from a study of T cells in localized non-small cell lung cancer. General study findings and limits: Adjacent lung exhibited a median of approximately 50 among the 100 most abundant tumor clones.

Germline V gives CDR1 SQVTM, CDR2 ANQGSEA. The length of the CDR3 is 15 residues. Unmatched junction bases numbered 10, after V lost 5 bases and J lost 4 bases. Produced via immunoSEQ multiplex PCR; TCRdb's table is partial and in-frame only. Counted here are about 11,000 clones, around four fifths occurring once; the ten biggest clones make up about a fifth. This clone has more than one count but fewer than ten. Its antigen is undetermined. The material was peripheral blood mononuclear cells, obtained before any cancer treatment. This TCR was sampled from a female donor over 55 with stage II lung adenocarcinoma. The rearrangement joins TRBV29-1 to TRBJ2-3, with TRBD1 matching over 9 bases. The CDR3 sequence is CSVRGQGRSADTQYF. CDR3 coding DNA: TGCAGCGTTCGGGGACAGGGACGTTCCGCAGATACGCAGTATTTT.